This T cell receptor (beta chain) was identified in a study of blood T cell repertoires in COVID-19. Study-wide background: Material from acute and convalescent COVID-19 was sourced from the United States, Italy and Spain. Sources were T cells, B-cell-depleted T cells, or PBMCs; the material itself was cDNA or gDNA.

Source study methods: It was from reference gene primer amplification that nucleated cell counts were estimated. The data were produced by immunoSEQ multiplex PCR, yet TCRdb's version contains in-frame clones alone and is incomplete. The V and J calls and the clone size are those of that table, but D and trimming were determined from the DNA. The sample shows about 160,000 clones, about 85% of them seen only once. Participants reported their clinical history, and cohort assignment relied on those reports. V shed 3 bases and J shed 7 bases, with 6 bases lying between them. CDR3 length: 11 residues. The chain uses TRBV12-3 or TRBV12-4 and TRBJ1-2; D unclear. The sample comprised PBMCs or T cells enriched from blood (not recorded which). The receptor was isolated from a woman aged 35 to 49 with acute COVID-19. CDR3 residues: CASSFGVGYTF. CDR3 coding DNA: TGTGCCAGCAGTTTCGGGGTTGGCTACACCTTC.